This T cell receptor beta chain originates from a study of Graves' ophthalmopathy and Graves' hyperthyroidism. In the study overall: Untreated patients at initial diagnosis provided peripheral blood. Broader study findings: Ophthalmopathy could be told apart from stable hyperthyroidism by a 13-signature model (just under 90% sensitivity, roughly 80% specificity). For predicting ophthalmopathy progression, the model had 60% to 71% sensitivity and 72% to 75% specificity.

The authors amplified TCR beta CDR3 regions, and they did so from RNA transcripts for repertoire sequencing. The authors performed first-round RT-PCR with HTBI primers and then a second-round multiplex PCR. TCRdb independently ran MiXCR on the multiplex PCR reads; one entry per CDR3 protein. The sample has about 740,000 distinct CDR3 sequences; 35% to 50% are singletons. Details on this clonotype: Its target is not known.

The V gene's germline CDR1 is SQVTM and CDR2 ANQGSEA. CDR3 length equals 15 residues. The V and J ends lost 6 bases and 3 bases, in that order; junction bases with no gene match: 11. Lactation, pregnancy, uncontrolled infections and other autoimmune diseases were all grounds for excluding patients. Sequencing input: peripheral blood. This receptor was taken from an adult man with Graves' ophthalmopathy. The rearrangement joins TRBV29-1 to TRBJ2-5, with 9 bases matching TRBD2. The CDR3 protein is CSVDTIPSGEETQYF. DNA of the CDR3: TGCAGCGTCGACACAATTCCTAGCGGGGAAGAGACCCAGTACTTC.